These 15 T cell receptor beta chains were all obtained from the same sample, sequenced in a study of CD8 T cells in Susac syndrome. The RNA input was roughly 0.45 to 1 ug, and it was reverse transcribed with random hexamers. TCRdb called the immunoSEQ multiplex PCR reads again in MiXCR, with one record for every CDR3 protein. The sample includes 150,000 to 250,000 distinct CDR3 sequences, roughly 95% of them seen just once. The specimen sequenced was CD4+ T cells from PBMCs. Receptor source: a human donor with multiple sclerosis.

V and J are TRBV27 and TRBJ2-5, with D maybe TRBD1 (6 bases). The V end was cut by 8 bases, the J end by 1 base, with 17 bases between. CDR3 length: 15 amino acids. Germline CDR1 MNHEY, CDR2 SMNVEV (reference sequence). The DNA for the CDR3 is TGTGCCAGCTCCAGGCGGTGGGGGCTCCAAGAGACCCAGTACTTC. Residues: CASSRRWGLQETQYF.

This clonotype is a singleton in its sample. This chain uses TRBV12-5 with TRBJ1-1, with a tentative D call TRBD1 (6 bases). CDR3 length equals 14 residues. Germline lookup yields CDR1 LGHNT and CDR2 FRNRAP. The V and J ends lost 7 bases and 2 bases respectively, with 14 bases between them. The CDR3 nucleotides read TGTGCTAGTGCCCTGCAGGGGTATAACACTGAAGCTTTCTTT. It yields the protein CASALQGYNTEAFF.

The chain carries TRBV9 and TRBJ2-3, with D perhaps TRBD1 (9 bases). V dropped 4 bases and J dropped 9 bases, with 27 bases sitting between them. CDR1 and CDR2 (germline): SGDLS, YYNGEE. The CDR3 totals 17 residues. The CDR3 sequence: CASSYRGGQGAIRTQYF. The CDR3 region has the DNA TGTGCCAGCAGCTATCGGGGGGGACAGGGAGCCATCCGGACGCAGTATTTT.

V and J are TRBV5-6 and TRBJ2-5; D possibly corresponds to TRBD1 (6 bases). This CDR3 comprises 14 residues. V lost 1 base to trimming and J lost 1 base, with 8 bases between them. Germline values: CDR1 SGHDT, CDR2 YYEEEE. The CDR3 sequence: CASSLRTAQETQYF. For the CDR3, the DNA is TGTGCCAGCAGCTTGCGGACAGCCCAAGAGACCCAGTACTTC. Full variable domain (rest looked up from reference TRBV5-6 and TRBJ2-5): DAGVTQSPTHLIKTRGQQVTLRCSPKSGHDTVSWYQQALGQGPQFIFQYYEEEERQRGNFPDRFSGHQFPNYSSELNVNALLLGDSALYLCASSLRTAQETQYFGPGTRLLVL.

V and J are TRBV9 and TRBJ2-2; D ambiguous. The CDR3 length is 15 residues. Trimming pared 1 base from V and 6 bases from J, leaving 13 bases between. CDR1 is SGDLS, CDR2 YYNGEE, per germline. Here the CDR3 DNA reads TGTGCCAGCAGCGTAAGGAGTGCGTTAGCCGGGGAGCTGTTTTTT. Encoded protein: CASSVRSALAGELFF.

The chain couples TRBV9 to TRBJ2-6, with D perhaps being TRBD1 or TRBD2 (6 bases each). Trimming took off 3 bases at V and 2 bases at J, with 9 bases between the two ends. The CDR3 has 15 residues. Germline loops: CDR1 SGDLS, CDR2 YYNGEE. The CDR3 here is CASSAGEAGANVLTF. As DNA, the CDR3 is TGTGCCAGCAGCGCAGGGGAGGCTGGGGCCAACGTCCTGACTTTC.

J is TRBJ2-7 and V is TRBV20-1; 7 nucleotides align to TRBD1. The ends lost 3 bases at V and 2 bases at J; junction bases unmatched: 4. Germline CDR1 is DFQATT and CDR2 is SNEGSKA (reference sequence). This CDR3 is built from 13 residues. CDR3 sequence: CSASRDRAYEQYF. Written as DNA, the CDR3 is TGCAGTGCTAGCCGGGACAGAGCCTACGAGCAGTACTTC.

This chain connects TRBV9 to TRBJ2-1; D is perhaps TRBD1 (5 bases). Germline V lookup: CDR1 SGDLS, CDR2 YYNGEE. V lost 5 bases, J lost 10 bases, and 16 bases lay in between. The CDR3 loop spans 13 amino acids. CDR3: CASSFSGPREQFF. CDR3 DNA sequence: TGTGCCAGCAGTTTCTCAGGGCCCAGGGAGCAGTTCTTC.

This chain joins TRBV5-4 and TRBJ1-1; D uncertain. CDR3 length: 13 amino acids. Per germline, CDR1 SGHNT and CDR2 YYREEE (reference sequence). V lost 4 bases and J 10 bases, leaving 17 bases between the germline ends. Here the CDR3 reads CASSLPPAPGAFF. Here the CDR3 DNA reads TGTGCCAGCAGCCTTCCCCCCGCTCCGGGAGCTTTCTTT. Full variable domain (rest looked up from reference TRBV5-4 and TRBJ1-1): ETGVTQSPTHLIKTRGQQVTLRCSSQSGHNTVSWYQQALGQGPQFIFQYYREEENGRGNFPPRFSGLQFPNYSSELNVNALELDDSALYLCASSLPPAPGAFFGQGTRLTVV.

CDR3 nucleotides: TGCAGCGTCATTTGGAGAGGGGGAGGTATATATGGCTACACCTTC. Its protein product is CSVIWRGGGIYGYTF. This rearrangement joins TRBV29-1 to TRBJ1-2; D might be TRBD1 (6 bases). V lost 6 bases to trimming and J lost 5 bases, with 22 bases between them. The length of the CDR3 is 15 residues. Germline loops: CDR1 SQVTM, CDR2 ANQGSEA. Full variable domain (rest looked up from reference TRBV29-1 and TRBJ1-2): SAVISQKPSRDICQRGTSLTIQCQVDSQVTMMFWYRQQPGQSLTLIATANQGSEATYESGFVIDKFPISRPNLTFSTLTVSNMSPEDSSIYLCSVIWRGGGIYGYTFGSGTRLTVV.

This clonotype was observed once. The CDR3 region has the DNA TGCAGTGCGCCCCCGCCGGCGCGGGGGGGGGAGACCCAGTACTTC. Protein product: CSAPPPARGGETQYF. The chain has TRBV20-1 and TRBJ2-5; 9 bases match TRBD2. CDR3 length equals 15 residues. V gave up 6 bases and J gave up 5 bases; unmatched junction bases: 13. Germline CDR1 DFQATT, CDR2 SNEGSKA (reference sequence).

The chain joins TRBV20-1 to TRBJ2-7; weak D call: TRBD1 (6 bases). V was pared by 4 bases and J by 0 bases, with 13 bases between. The CDR3 has 14 amino acids. Germline CDR1 is DFQATT and CDR2 is SNEGSKA (reference sequence). CDR3 bases: TGCAGTGCTACCAGACAGGCGAGCTCCTACGAGCAGTACTTC. This encodes CSATRQASSYEQYF.

The chain recombines TRBV12-3 or TRBV12-4 with TRBJ2-3; unclear D gene. Trimming removed 6 bases from V and 1 base from J, with 8 bases in between. There are 13 residues in the CDR3. The CDR3 loop is CASRALGTDTQYF. CDR3 DNA: TGTGCCAGCAGGGCGTTAGGCACAGATACGCAGTATTTT.

V gene TRBV15 combines with J gene TRBJ1-1; D unresolved. This CDR3 comprises 15 residues. Per the germline V gene, CDR1 is LNHNV and CDR2 is YYDKDF (reference sequence). V lost 0 bases to trimming and J lost 1 base, with 9 bases between them. CDR3 nucleotides: TGTGCCACCAGCAGAGATGTGGGTGCGAACACTGAAGCTTTCTTT. It translates to CATSRDVGANTEAFF. The complete variable domain, with remaining parts taken from reference TRBV15 and TRBJ1-1, reads DAMVIQNPRYQVTQFGKPVTLSCSQTLNHNVMYWYQQKSSQAPKLLFHYYDKDFNNEADTPDNFQSRRPNTSFCFLDIRSPGLGDTAMYLCATSRDVGANTEAFFGQGTRLTVV.

V usage is TRBV18 and J usage is TRBJ2-3; D is uncertain. This CDR3 spans 12 amino acids. Germline loops: CDR1 KGHSH, CDR2 LQKENI. The ends were cut back, 2 bases at V and 2 bases at J, with 2 bases in the middle. The CDR3 DNA reads as TGTGCCAGCTCACCATACACAGATACGCAGTATTTT. This encodes CASSPYTDTQYF.